This is a list of T cell receptor beta chains from one sample in a study of blood T cell repertoires in COVID-19. The assay was immunoSEQ multiplex PCR, and TCRdb's table has in-frame clones only and misses some. This sample has under 110,000 clones; 71% occur once, and the top ten carry around 0.92%. Sample: peripheral blood. The receptors here all came from a human donor with acute or convalescent COVID-19. The donor label of this sample is uncertain. The CDR3 runs from the conserved cysteine through the conserved F or W. Fields, in order: J gene, D gene, clone size, V gene, CDR3 protein, CDR3 DNA. D genes are given only for firm matches. Clone size is stated in some rows and not others, as once, few, many or a class when expanded.

>TRBJ2-3|.|.|TRBV9
CASSAGGHAVDTQYF
TGTGCCAGCAGCGCAGGCGGACATGCCGTAGATACGCAGTATTTT
>TRBJ1-2|.|.|TRBV6-5
CASSYWREDGYTF
TGTGCCAGCAGTTACTGGAGGGAGGATGGCTACACCTTC
>TRBJ2-5|TRBD1|.|TRBV5-1
CASSLGQGAGKTQYF
TGCGCCAGCAGCTTGGGGCAGGGGGCCGGTAAGACCCAGTACTTC
>TRBJ2-1|TRBD2|.|TRBV5-8
CASPTVGGLASNEQFF
TGTGCCAGCCCCACTGTAGGAGGACTAGCATCCAATGAGCAGTTCTTC
>TRBJ1-4|.|few|TRBV6-5
CASSWEATNEKLFF
TGTGCCAGCAGTTGGGAGGCAACTAATGAAAAACTGTTTTTT
>TRBJ2-6|.|.|TRBV7-3
CASTSSGGANVLTF
TGTGCCAGCACCTCGTCAGGTGGGGCCAACGTCCTGACTTTC
>TRBJ2-1|TRBD2|.|TRBV4-1
CASSQGWPGLDEQFF
TGCGCCAGCAGCCAAGGTTGGCCGGGACTAGATGAGCAGTTCTTC
>TRBJ2-1|.|.|TRBV7-6
CASSLIGGRYNEQFF
TGTGCCAGCAGCTTGATCGGGGGGCGGTACAATGAGCAGTTCTTC
>TRBJ1-6|.|.|TRBV20-1
CSASSSPRTGPGSPLHF
TGCAGTGCTAGTTCCTCCCCAAGAACGGGCCCGGGGTCACCCCTCCACTTT
>TRBJ2-2|.|.|TRBV5-4
CASSLGSGRRRGTGELFF
TGTGCCAGCAGCTTGGGGAGTGGCAGGCGTAGGGGCACCGGGGAGCTGTTTTTT
>TRBJ2-1|TRBD2|.|TRBV6-5
CASRVPGLENNEQFF
TGTGCCAGCAGGGTCCCGGGACTAGAAAACAATGAGCAGTTCTTC
>TRBJ2-2|.|.|TRBV29-1
CSASGTGELFF
TGCAGCGCGTCCGGCACCGGGGAGCTGTTTTTT
>TRBJ1-1|TRBD1|once|TRBV7-2
CASSPRTGGNTEAFF
TGTGCCAGCAGCCCCCGGACAGGAGGCAACACTGAAGCTTTCTTT
>TRBJ1-2|.|.|TRBV13
CASSWGSTGSTDGYTF
TGTGCCAGCAGCTGGGGGTCGACAGGATCAACGGATGGCTACACCTTC
>TRBJ1-1|.|.|TRBV6-5
CASSYSDSTEAFF
TGTGCCAGCAGTTACTCGGACAGCACTGAAGCTTTCTTT
>TRBJ2-2|.|.|TRBV3-1/TRBV3-2
CASSERRGTTGELFF
TGTGCCAGCAGCGAAAGGCGGGGAACCACCGGGGAGCTGTTTTTT
>TRBJ1-3|.|few|TRBV6-5
CAVRRSTERNTIYF
TGTGCCGTCAGACGAAGTACAGAGAGAAACACCATATATTTT
>TRBJ1-2|TRBD1|.|TRBV4-1
CASSQYRGENYGYTF
TGCGCCAGCAGCCAATACAGGGGGGAAAACTATGGCTACACCTTC
>TRBJ1-6|.|.|TRBV7-6
CASSLGGAEDSPLHF
TGTGCCAGCAGCTTAGGCGGAGCCGAGGATTCACCCCTCCACTTT
>TRBJ1-2|TRBD1|.|TRBV4-2
CASSPDRGRVYGYTF
TGTGCCAGCAGCCCCGACAGGGGGCGCGTCTATGGCTACACCTTC
>TRBJ2-5|.|.|TRBV6-5
CASSYAAVNQETQYF
TGTGCCAGCAGTTACGCGGCGGTAAACCAAGAGACCCAGTACTTC
>TRBJ1-1|.|.|TRBV7-8
CASSFGETTEAFF
TGTGCCAGCAGCTTCGGGGAAACGACTGAAGCTTTCTTT
>TRBJ1-1|.|.|TRBV29-1
CSVEPWNTEAFF
TGCAGCGTTGAACCGTGGAACACTGAAGCTTTCTTT
>TRBJ2-7|.|few|TRBV7-2
CASSLGSASAYEQYF
TGTGCCAGCAGCTTAGGAAGTGCTAGCGCGTACGAGCAGTACTTC
>TRBJ2-2|TRBD1|.|TRBV3-1/TRBV3-2
CASSFRPTGPATTGELFF
TGTGCCAGCAGCTTCCGACCGACAGGGCCTGCGACCACCGGGGAGCTGTTTTTT
>TRBJ2-5|TRBD2|.|TRBV7-9
CASRSGREETQYF
TGTGCCAGCAGAAGCGGGAGGGAAGAGACCCAGTACTTC
>TRBJ1-3|TRBD1|.|TRBV15
CATSRIDRATGNTIYF
TGTGCCACCAGCAGAATAGACAGGGCTACTGGAAACACCATATATTTT
>TRBJ2-1|TRBD2|.|TRBV14
CASSLPGLAGGSSYNEQFF
TGTGCCAGCAGCCTACCGGGACTAGCGGGGGGGAGCTCCTACAATGAGCAGTTCTTC
>TRBJ2-3|.|.|TRBV7-2
CASSLFGTSTDTQYF
TGTGCCAGCAGCTTATTTGGGACTAGCACAGATACGCAGTATTTT
>TRBJ1-4|.|few|TRBV30
CACSGDRHEKLFF
TGTGCCTGTTCGGGCGACAGACATGAAAAACTGTTTTTT
>TRBJ2-2|.|many|TRBV11-2
CASSFYGGELFF
TGTGCCAGCAGCTTCTACGGCGGGGAGCTGTTTTTT
>TRBJ2-3|.|.|TRBV5-1
CASSLEPTDTDTQYF
TGCGCCAGCAGCTTGGAACCGACAGACACAGATACGCAGTATTTT
>TRBJ1-1|.|.|TRBV9
CASSVTGIMNTEAFF
TGTGCCAGCAGCGTGACGGGGATCATGAACACTGAAGCTTTCTTT
>TRBJ2-7|.|.|TRBV27
CASSLQRRGHYEQYF
TGTGCCAGCAGTTTGCAGAGGCGGGGCCACTACGAGCAGTACTTC
>TRBJ1-1|TRBD1|.|TRBV7-7
CASSPTGMNTEAFF
TGTGCTAGCAGCCCGACAGGGATGAACACTGAAGCTTTCTTT
>TRBJ1-2|TRBD1|.|TRBV4-1
CASSPRGQAYYGYTF
TGCGCCAGCAGCCCTCGGGGACAGGCTTACTATGGCTACACCTTC
>TRBJ2-1|TRBD2|.|TRBV10-3
CAISESERGNNEQFF
TGTGCCATCAGTGAGTCAGAGCGGGGCAACAATGAGCAGTTCTTC
>TRBJ2-1|.|.|TRBV2
CASSPTYEQFF
TGTGCCAGCAGCCCGACTTATGAGCAGTTCTTC
>TRBJ2-1|TRBD2|few|TRBV24-1
CATSAWEGNYNEQFF
TGTGCCACCAGTGCTTGGGAGGGAAACTACAATGAGCAGTTCTTC
>TRBJ2-5|TRBD2|.|TRBV7-7
CASSADSGGETQYF
TGTGCTAGCAGCGCCGACAGCGGGGGGGAGACCCAGTACTTC
>TRBJ2-1|TRBD1|.|TRBV6-5
CAIRTGNYNEQFF
TGTGCCATTCGGACAGGGAACTACAATGAGCAGTTCTTC
>TRBJ2-2|.|.|TRBV28
CASLGGGRTGELFF
TGTGCCAGCCTTGGGGGGGGGCGCACCGGGGAGCTGTTTTTT
>TRBJ1-1|.|.|TRBV2
CASNYNTEAFF
TGTGCCAGCAACTACAACACTGAAGCTTTCTTT
>TRBJ2-3|TRBD2|once|TRBV5-1
CASSLELAGSTDTQYF
TGCGCCAGCAGCTTAGAACTAGCGGGTAGCACAGATACGCAGTATTTT
>TRBJ2-1|TRBD2|.|TRBV12-3/TRBV12-4
CASTTSGVEQFF
TGTGCCAGCACCACGAGCGGGGTGGAGCAGTTCTTC
>TRBJ2-5|.|many|TRBV3-1/TRBV3-2
CASSPMEQRVTQYF
TGTGCCAGCAGCCCTATGGAACAGCGGGTGACCCAGTACTTC
>TRBJ2-3|TRBD2|.|TRBV5-1
CASSLSGGGTDTQYF
TGCGCCAGCAGCTTATCGGGGGGAGGCACAGATACGCAGTATTTT
>TRBJ2-2|.|.|TRBV7-9
CASSLTGIGELFF
TGTGCCAGCAGCTTAACGGGGATCGGGGAGCTGTTTTTT
>TRBJ2-1|TRBD2|.|TRBV29-1
CSVEDASGGAYNEQFF
TGCAGCGTTGAAGATGCTAGCGGGGGGGCCTACAATGAGCAGTTCTTC
>TRBJ2-7|TRBD2|.|TRBV4-2
CASSQESGAPLEQYF
TGTGCCAGCAGCCAAGAAAGCGGGGCCCCCCTGGAGCAGTACTTC
>TRBJ2-5|.|.|TRBV5-1
CASSLAGGGGETQYF
TGCGCCAGCAGCTTGGCCGGCGGGGGCGGTGAGACCCAGTACTTC
>TRBJ1-6|TRBD1|.|TRBV18
CASSKDRLNSPLHF
TGTGCCAGCTCAAAGGACAGGCTTAATTCACCCCTCCACTTT